This TCR beta chain appears in the sequencing data of a study of T cells in Graves' hyperthyroidism and ophthalmopathy. Notes on the study in general: Most thyroid clonotypes expanded above 0.001 appeared in blood too. It was a median about 6 months before onset that the model predicted ophthalmopathy.

This clonotype was seen just once. Its specificity is unknown. RNA transcripts gave rise to amplified TCR beta CDR3 regions. In the first-round RT-PCR of the TCR CDR3, the HTBI primer set was used. TCRdb passed the multiplex PCR reads through MiXCR, listing each CDR3 protein once. Found here are 500,000 to 600,000 distinct CDR3 sequences, 35% to 55% of them singletons; the top ten hold under 20%. Reasons for excluding patients were uncontrolled infection, other autoimmune disease, pregnancy or lactation. Every diagnosis used clinical symptoms, serum thyroxine and TRAb, thyroid ultrasound and orbital computed tomography. The sample taken for sequencing was peripheral blood or thyroid tissue (not recorded which). The sequence was obtained from an adult woman with Graves' disease, either hyperthyroidism or ophthalmopathy (not recorded which).

Here the CDR3 reads CASSISVSSNQPQHF. DNA of the CDR3: TGTGCCAGTAGTATAAGCGTATCTAGCAATCAGCCCCAGCATTTT. The chain joins TRBV19 to TRBJ1-5, with D uncertain. V was cut by 2 bases and J by 0 bases, with 8 bases left in between. The germline V gene has CDR1 LNHDA and CDR2 SQIVND (reference sequence). The CDR3 spans 15 residues.